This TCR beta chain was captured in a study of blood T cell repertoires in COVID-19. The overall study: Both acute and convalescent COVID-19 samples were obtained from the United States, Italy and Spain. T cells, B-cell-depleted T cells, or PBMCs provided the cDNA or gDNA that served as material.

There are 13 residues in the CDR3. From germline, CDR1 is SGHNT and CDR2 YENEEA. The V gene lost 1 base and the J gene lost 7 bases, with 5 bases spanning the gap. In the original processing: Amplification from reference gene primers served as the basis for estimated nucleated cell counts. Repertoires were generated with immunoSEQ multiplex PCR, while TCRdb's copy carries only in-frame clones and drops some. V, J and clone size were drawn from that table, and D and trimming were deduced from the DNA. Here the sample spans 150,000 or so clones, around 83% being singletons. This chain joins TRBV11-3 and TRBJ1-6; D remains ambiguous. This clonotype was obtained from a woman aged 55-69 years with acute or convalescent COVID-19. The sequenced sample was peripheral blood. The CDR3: CASSLARNSPLHF. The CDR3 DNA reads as TGTGCCAGCAGCTTAGCCCGGAATTCACCCCTCCACTTT.